Below, one T cell receptor (beta chain) is given with its context. V was trimmed by 4 bases and J by 2 bases, leaving 12 bases between them. The CDR3 totals 14 residues. Germline loops: CDR1 MDHEN, CDR2 SYDVKM. After extraction with the RNeasy kit, 0.5 to 1 ug of the RNA was reverse transcribed using random hexamers. TCRdb recomputed calls from the immunoSEQ multiplex PCR reads with MiXCR, one row per CDR3 protein. The table shows some 300,000 distinct CDR3 sequences, with approximately 89% occurring only once. These data come from a study of CD8 T cells in Susac syndrome. This sequence joins TRBV28 and TRBJ2-7; no definite D call. The sequenced material came from CD8+ T cells from PBMCs. The sequence was collected from a human donor with multiple sclerosis. This chain's CDR3 is CASSSRPAPYEQYF. CDR3 coding DNA: TGTGCCAGCAGTTCCAGACCTGCTCCCTACGAGCAGTACTTC.